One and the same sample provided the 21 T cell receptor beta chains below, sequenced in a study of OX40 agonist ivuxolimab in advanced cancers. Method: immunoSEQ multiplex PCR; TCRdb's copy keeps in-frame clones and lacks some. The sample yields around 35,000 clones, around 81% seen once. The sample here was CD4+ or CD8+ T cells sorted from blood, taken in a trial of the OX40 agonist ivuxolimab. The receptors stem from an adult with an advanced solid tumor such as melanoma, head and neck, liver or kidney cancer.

CDR3 coding DNA: TGTGCCAGCAGCCCCTCCATCCGGGACTCCGGCTACGAGCAGTACTTC. It is translated as CASSPSIRDSGYEQYF. V and J are TRBV7-8 and TRBJ2-7, with D possibly matching TRBD2 (6 bases). The germline gives CDR1 SGHVS, CDR2 FQNEAQ. V shed 5 bases and J shed 3 bases, with 20 bases lying between them. The CDR3 is made up of 16 amino acids.

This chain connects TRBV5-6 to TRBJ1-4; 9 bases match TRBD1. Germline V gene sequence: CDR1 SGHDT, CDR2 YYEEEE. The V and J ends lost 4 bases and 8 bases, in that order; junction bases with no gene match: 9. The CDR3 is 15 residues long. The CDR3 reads CASSIADRGNEKLFF. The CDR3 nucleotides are TGTGCCAGCAGCATAGCGGACAGGGGTAACGAAAAACTGTTTTTT.

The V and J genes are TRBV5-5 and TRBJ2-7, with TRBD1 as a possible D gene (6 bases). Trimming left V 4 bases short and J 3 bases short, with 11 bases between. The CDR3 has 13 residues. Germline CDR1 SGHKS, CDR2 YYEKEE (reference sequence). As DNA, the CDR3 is TGTGCCAGCAGCATCGGACAGAGCTACGAGCAGTACTTC. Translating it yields CASSIGQSYEQYF.

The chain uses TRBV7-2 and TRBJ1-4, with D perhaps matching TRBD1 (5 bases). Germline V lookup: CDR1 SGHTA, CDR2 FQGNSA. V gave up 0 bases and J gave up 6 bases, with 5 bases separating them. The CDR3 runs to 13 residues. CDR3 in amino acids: CASSLAGDEKLFF. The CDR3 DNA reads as TGTGCCAGCAGCTTAGCGGGGGATGAAAAACTGTTTTTT.

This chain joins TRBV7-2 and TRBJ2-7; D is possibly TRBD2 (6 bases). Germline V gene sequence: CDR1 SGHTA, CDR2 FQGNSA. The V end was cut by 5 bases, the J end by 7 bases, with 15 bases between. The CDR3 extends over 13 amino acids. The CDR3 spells CASSRGTDREQYF. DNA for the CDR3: TGTGCCAGCAGCCGCGGGACCGATCGGGAGCAGTACTTC.

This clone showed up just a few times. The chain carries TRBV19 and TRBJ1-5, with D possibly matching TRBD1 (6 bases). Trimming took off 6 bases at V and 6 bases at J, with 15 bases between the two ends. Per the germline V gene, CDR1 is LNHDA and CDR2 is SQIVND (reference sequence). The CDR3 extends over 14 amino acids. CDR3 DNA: TGTGCCAGTAGGCCCGCAGGGACAAGTCAGCCCCAGCATTTT. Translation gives CASRPAGTSQPQHF.

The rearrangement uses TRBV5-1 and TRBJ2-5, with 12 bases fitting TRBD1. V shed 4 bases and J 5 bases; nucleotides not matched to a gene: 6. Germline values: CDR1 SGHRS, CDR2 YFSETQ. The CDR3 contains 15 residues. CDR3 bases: TGCGCCAGCAGCCCGGGACAGGGGGCGCAGGAGACCCAGTACTTC. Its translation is CASSPGQGAQETQYF.

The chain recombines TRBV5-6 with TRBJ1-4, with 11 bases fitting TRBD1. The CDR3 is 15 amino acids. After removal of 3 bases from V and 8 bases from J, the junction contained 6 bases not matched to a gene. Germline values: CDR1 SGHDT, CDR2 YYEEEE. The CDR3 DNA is TGTGCCAGCAGCTCCGGACAGGGGGCATACGAAAAACTGTTTTTT. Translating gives CASSSGQGAYEKLFF.

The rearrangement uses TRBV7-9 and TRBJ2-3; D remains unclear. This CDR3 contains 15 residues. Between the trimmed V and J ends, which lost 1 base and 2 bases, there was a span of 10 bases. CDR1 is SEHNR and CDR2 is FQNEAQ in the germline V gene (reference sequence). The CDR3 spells CASSLEGSTTDTQYF. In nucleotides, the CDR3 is TGTGCCAGCAGCTTAGAGGGCAGCACCACAGATACGCAGTATTTT.

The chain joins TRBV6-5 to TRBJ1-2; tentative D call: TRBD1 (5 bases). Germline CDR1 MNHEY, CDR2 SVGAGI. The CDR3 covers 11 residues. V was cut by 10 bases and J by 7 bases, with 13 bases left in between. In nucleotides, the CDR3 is TGTGCCAATTCCAGGGACGGTGGCTACACCTTC. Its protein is CANSRDGGYTF.

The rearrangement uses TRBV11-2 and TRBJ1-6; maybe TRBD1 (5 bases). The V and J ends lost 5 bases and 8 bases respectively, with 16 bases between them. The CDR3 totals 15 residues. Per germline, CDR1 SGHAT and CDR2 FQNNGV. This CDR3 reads CASSLAAREDSPLHF. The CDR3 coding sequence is TGTGCCAGCAGCCTCGCGGCCAGGGAGGATTCACCCCTCCACTTT.

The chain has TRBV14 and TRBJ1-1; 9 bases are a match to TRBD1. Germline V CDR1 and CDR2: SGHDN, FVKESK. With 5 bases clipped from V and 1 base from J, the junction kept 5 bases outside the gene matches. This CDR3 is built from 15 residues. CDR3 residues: CASSDRGSRNTEAFF. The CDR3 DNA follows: TGTGCCAGCAGCGACAGGGGGTCAAGGAACACTGAAGCTTTCTTT.

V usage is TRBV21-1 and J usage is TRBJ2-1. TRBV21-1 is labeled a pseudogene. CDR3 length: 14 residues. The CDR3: CASSKVVIYNEQFF. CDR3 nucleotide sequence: TGTGCCAGCAGCAAGGTCGTGATTTACAATGAGCAGTTCTTC.

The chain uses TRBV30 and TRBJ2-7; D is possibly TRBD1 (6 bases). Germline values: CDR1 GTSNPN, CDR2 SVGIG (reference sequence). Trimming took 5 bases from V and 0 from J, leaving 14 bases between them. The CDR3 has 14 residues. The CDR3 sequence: CAWEQGTSSYEQYF. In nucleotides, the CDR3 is TGTGCCTGGGAACAGGGAACGAGCTCCTACGAGCAGTACTTC.

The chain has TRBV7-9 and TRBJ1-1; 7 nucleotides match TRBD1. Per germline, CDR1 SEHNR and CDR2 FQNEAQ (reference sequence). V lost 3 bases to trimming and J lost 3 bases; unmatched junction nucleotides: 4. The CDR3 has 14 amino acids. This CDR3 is CASSLTGIDTEAFF. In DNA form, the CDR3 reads TGTGCCAGCAGCTTGACAGGGATCGACACTGAAGCTTTCTTT.

CDR3 DNA: TGTGCCAGCACCCACCGTGTGGGGCTTGTGAATTCACCCCTCCACTTT. This translates into CASTHRVGLVNSPLHF. The rearrangement uses TRBV5-6 and TRBJ1-6, with D possibly TRBD1 on 5 matching bases. Germline V gene lookup returns CDR1 SGHDT and CDR2 YYEEEE. The ends were cut back, 6 bases at V and 7 bases at J, with 20 bases in the middle. The CDR3 has 16 residues.

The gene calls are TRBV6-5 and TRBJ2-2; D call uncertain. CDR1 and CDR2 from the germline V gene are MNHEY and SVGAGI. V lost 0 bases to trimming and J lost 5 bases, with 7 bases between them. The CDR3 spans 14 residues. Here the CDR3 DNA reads TGTGCCAGCAGTTACTCGCCGGAGACCGGGGAGCTGTTTTTT. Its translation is CASSYSPETGELFF.

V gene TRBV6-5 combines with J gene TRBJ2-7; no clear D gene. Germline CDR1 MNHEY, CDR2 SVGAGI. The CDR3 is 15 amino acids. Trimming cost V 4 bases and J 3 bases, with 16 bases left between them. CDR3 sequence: CASSLASRWVYEQYF. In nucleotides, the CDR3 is TGTGCCAGCAGTTTGGCTTCTAGGTGGGTCTACGAGCAGTACTTC.

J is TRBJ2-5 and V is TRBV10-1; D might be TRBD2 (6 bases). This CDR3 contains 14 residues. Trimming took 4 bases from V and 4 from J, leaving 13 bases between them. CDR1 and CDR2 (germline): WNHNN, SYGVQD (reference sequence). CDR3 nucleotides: TGCGCCAGCAGTGGTTCGGGGGTAGGAGAGACCCAGTACTTC. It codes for CASSGSGVGETQYF.

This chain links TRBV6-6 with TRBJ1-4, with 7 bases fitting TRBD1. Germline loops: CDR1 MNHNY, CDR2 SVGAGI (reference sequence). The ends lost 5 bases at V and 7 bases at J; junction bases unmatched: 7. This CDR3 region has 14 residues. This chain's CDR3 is CASSPGGGGEKLFF. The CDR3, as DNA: TGTGCCAGCAGTCCAGGGGGGGGTGGTGAAAAACTGTTTTTT.

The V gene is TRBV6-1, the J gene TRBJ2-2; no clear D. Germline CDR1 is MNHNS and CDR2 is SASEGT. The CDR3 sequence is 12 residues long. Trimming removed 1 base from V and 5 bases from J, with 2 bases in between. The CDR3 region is CASSEVTGELFF. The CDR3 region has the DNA TGTGCCAGCAGTGAAGTGACCGGGGAGCTGTTTTTT.